This T cell receptor beta chain was sequenced for a study of blood T cell repertoires in COVID-19. Here immunoSEQ multiplex PCR was the method, and the copy in TCRdb shows in-frame clones only, minus some. The sample yields almost 250,000 clones, more than 85% seen once. This CDR3 has 17 amino acids. Germline CDR1 MDHEN, CDR2 SYDVKM. V trimming: 10 bases; J trimming: 4 bases; junction bases outside the gene matches: 13. The sample comprised PBMCs or T cells enriched from blood (not recorded which). The V gene is TRBV28, the J gene TRBJ2-3; 14 nucleotides match TRBD2. This receptor was identified in a woman aged 25 to 39 who had recovered from COVID-19. CDR3 region: CATSPGLAGVGPDTQYF. CDR3 bases: TGTGCCACCTCGCCGGGACTAGCGGGAGTGGGTCCAGATACGCAGTATTTT.